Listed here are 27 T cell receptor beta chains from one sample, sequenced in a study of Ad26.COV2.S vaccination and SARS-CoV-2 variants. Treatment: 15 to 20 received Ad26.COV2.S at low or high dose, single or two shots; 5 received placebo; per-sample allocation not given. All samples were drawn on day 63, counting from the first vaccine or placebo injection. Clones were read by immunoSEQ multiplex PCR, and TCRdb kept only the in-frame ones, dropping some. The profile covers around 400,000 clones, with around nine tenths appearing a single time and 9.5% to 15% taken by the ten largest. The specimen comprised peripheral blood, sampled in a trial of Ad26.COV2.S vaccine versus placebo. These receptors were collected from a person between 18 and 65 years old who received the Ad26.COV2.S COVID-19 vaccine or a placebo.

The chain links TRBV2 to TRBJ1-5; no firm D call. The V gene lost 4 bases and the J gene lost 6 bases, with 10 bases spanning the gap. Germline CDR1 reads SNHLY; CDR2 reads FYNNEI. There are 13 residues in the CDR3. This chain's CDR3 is CASSVRGVQPQHF. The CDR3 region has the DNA TGTGCCAGCAGTGTACGGGGTGTTCAGCCCCAGCATTTT.

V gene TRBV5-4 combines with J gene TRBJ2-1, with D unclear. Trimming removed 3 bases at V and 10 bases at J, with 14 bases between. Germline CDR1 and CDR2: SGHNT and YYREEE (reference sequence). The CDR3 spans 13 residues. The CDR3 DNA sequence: TGTGCCAGCAGCTCCCCGGGTCGGCAAGAGCAGTTCTTC. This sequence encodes CASSSPGRQEQFF.

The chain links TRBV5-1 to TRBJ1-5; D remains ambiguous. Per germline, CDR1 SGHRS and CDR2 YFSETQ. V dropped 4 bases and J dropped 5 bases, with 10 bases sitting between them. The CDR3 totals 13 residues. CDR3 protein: CASSLETDQPQHF. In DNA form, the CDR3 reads TGCGCCAGCAGCCTCGAAACCGATCAGCCCCAGCATTTT.

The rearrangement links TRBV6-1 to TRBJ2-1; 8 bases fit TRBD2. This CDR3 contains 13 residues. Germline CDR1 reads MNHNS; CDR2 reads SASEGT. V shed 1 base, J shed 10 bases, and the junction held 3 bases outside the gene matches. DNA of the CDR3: TGTGCCAGCAGTGAAGGCCGGGGGGGCGAGCAGTTCTTC. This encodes CASSEGRGGEQFF.

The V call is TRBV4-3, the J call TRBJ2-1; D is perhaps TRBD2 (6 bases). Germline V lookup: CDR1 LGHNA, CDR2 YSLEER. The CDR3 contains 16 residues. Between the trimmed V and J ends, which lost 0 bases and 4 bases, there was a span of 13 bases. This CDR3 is CASSQDHGGPYNEQFF. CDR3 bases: TGCGCCAGCAGCCAAGATCACGGAGGGCCTTACAATGAGCAGTTCTTC.

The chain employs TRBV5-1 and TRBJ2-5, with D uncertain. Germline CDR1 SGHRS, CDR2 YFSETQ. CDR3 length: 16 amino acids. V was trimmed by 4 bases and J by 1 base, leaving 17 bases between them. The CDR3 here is CASSRRLPGGQETQYF. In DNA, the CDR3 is TGCGCCAGCAGCCGAAGACTCCCCGGCGGCCAAGAGACCCAGTACTTC.

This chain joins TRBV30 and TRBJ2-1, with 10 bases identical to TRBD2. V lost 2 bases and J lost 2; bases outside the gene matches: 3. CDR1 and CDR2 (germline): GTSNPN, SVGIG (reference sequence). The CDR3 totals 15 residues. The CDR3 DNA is TGTGCCTGGAGTCCTACTAGCGGGGCCTACAATGAGCAGTTCTTC. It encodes CAWSPTSGAYNEQFF.

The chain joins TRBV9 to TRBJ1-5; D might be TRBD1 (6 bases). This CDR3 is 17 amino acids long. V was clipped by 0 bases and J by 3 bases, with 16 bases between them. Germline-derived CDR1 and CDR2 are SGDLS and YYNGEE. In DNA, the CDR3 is TGTGCCAGCAGCGTAGAAGGGAGGGGGGAGAACAATCAGCCCCAGCATTTT. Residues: CASSVEGRGENNQPQHF.

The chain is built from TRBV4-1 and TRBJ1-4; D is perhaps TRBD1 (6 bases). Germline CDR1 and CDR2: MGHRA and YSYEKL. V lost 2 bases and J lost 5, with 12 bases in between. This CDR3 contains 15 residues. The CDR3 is CASSQSGAGNEKLFF. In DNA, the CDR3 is TGCGCCAGCAGCCAATCAGGGGCTGGAAATGAAAAACTGTTTTTT.

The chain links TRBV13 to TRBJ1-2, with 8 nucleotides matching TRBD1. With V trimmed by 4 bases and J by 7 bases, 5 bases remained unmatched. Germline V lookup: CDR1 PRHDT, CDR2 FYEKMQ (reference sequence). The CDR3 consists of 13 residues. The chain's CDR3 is CASSYRTGSGYTF. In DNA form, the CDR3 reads TGTGCCAGCAGCTACCGGACAGGGAGTGGCTACACCTTC. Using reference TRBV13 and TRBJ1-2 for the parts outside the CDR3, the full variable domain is AAGVIQSPRHLIKEKRETATLKCYPIPRHDTVYWYQQGPGQDPQFLISFYEKMQSDKGSIPDRFSAQQFSDYHSELNMSSLELGDSALYFCASSYRTGSGYTFGSGTRLTVV.

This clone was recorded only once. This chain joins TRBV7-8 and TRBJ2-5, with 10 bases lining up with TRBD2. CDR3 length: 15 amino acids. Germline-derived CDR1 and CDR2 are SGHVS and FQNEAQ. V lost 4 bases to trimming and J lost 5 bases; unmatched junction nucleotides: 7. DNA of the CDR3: TGTGCCAGCAGCTCTAGGCTAGCGGGAGTTGAGACCCAGTACTTC. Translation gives CASSSRLAGVETQYF.

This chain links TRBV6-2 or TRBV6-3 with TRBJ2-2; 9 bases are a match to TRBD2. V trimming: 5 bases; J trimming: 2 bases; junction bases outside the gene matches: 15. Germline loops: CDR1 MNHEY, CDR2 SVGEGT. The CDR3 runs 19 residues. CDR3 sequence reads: CASSPSPLAGITNTGELFF. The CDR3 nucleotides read TGTGCCAGCAGTCCCTCCCCGCTAGCGGGGATCACCAACACCGGGGAGCTGTTTTTT.

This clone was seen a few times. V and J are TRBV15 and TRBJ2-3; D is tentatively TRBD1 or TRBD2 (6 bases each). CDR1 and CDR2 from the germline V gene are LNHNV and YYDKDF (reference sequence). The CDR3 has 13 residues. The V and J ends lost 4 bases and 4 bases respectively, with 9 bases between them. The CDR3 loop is CATSKGGPDTQYF. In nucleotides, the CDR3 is TGTGCCACCAGCAAAGGGGGGCCAGATACGCAGTATTTT.

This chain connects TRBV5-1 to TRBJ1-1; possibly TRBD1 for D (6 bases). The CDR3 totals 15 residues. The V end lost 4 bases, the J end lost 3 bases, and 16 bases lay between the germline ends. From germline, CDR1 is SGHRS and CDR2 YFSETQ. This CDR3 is CASSPGTTIYTEAFF. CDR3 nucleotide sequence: TGCGCCAGCAGCCCCGGGACAACAATCTACACTGAAGCTTTCTTT.

This CDR3 is CASSSAGTGLGTEAFF. CDR3 DNA sequence: TGTGCCAGCAGTTCCGCCGGGACAGGGTTGGGGACTGAAGCTTTCTTT. V and J are TRBV27 and TRBJ1-1; 9 nucleotides match TRBD1. The trim removed 4 bases at V and 5 bases at J, leaving 11 bases unmatched. The CDR3 is made up of 16 amino acids. Germline V CDR1 and CDR2: MNHEY, SMNVEV (reference sequence).

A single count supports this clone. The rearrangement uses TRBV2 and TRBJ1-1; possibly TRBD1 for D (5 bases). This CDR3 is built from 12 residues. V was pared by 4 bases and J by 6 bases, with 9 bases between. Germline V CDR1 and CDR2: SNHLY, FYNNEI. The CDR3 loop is CASSVGRAEAFF. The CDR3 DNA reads TGTGCCAGCAGTGTTGGCAGGGCTGAAGCTTTCTTT.

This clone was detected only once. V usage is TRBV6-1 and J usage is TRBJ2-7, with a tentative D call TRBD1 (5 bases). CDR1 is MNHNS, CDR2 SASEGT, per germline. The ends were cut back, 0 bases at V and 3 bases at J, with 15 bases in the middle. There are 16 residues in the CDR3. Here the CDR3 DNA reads TGTGCCAGCAGTGAAGCCACCCAGGGCCGATACTACGAGCAGTACTTC. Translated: CASSEATQGRYYEQYF.

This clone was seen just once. CDR3 loop: CAIRASGSDEQYF. The CDR3 bases are TGTGCCATCAGGGCTAGCGGGAGTGACGAGCAGTACTTC. The chain employs TRBV10-3 and TRBJ2-7; 10 positions match TRBD2. The germline V gene encodes CDR1 ENHRY and CDR2 SYGVKD. The CDR3 is 13 amino acids. V gave up 6 bases and J gave up 5 bases; unmatched junction bases: 4.

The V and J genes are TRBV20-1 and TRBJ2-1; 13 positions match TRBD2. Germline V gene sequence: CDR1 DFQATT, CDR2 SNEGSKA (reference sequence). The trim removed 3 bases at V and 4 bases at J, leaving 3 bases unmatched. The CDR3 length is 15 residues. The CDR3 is CSASRGLAGYNEQFF. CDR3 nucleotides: TGCAGTGCTAGTCGGGGACTAGCGGGATACAATGAGCAGTTCTTC.

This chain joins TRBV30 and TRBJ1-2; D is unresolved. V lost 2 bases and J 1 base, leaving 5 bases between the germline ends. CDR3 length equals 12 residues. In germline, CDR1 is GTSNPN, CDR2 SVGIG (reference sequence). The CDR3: CAWSQINYGYTF. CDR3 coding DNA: TGTGCCTGGAGTCAGATTAACTATGGCTACACCTTC.

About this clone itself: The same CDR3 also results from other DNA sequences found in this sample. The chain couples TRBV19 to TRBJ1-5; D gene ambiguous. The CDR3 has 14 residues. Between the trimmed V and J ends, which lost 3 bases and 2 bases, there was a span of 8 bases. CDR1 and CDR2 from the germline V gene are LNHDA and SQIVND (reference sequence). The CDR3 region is CASSIRQGNQPQHF. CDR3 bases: TGTGCCAGTAGTATTCGGCAGGGCAATCAGCCCCAGCATTTT.

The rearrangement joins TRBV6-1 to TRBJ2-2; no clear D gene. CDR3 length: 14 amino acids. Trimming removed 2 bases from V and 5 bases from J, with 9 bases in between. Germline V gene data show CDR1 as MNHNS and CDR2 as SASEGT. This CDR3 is CASSEKFLTGELFF. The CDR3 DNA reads TGTGCCAGCAGTGAAAAGTTTTTGACCGGGGAGCTGTTTTTT.

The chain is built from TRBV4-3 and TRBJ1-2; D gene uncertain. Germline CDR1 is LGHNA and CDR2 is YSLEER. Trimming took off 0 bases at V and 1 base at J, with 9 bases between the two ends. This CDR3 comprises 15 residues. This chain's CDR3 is CASSQDNDFNYGYTF. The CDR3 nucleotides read TGCGCCAGCAGCCAAGATAATGATTTTAACTATGGCTACACCTTC.

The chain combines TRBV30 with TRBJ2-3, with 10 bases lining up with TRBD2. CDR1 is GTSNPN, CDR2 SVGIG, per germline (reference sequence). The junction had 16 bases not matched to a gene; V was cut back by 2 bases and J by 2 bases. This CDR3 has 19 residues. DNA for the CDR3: TGTGCCTGGAGTAGGTCTAGCGGGAGCGTGGGTAGGTACACAGATACGCAGTATTTT. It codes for CAWSRSSGSVGRYTDTQYF. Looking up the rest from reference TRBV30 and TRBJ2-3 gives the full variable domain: SQTIHQWPATLVQPVGSPLSLECTVEGTSNPNLYWYRQAAGRGLQLLFYSVGIGQISSEVPQNLSASRPQDRQFILSSKKLLLSDSGFYLCAWSRSSGSVGRYTDTQYFGPGTRLTVL.

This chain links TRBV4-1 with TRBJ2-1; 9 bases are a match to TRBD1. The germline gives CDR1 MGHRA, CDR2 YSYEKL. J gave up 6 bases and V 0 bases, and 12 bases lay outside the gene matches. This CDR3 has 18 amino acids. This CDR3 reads CASSQDRLGTGRANEQFF. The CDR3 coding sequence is TGCGCCAGCAGCCAAGACAGGCTAGGGACAGGGAGAGCCAATGAGCAGTTCTTC.

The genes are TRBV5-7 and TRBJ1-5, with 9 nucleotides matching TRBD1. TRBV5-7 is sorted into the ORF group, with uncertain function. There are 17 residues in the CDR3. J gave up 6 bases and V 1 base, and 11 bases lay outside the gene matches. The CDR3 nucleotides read TGTGCCAGCAGCTTGTCCTGCTTGGGACAGGGTGGTCAGCCCCAGCATTTT. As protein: CASSLSCLGQGGQPQHF.

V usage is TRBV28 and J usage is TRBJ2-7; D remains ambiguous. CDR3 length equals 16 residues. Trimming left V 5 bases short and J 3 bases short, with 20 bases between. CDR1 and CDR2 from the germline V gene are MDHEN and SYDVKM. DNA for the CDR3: TGTGCCAGCAGTCCACGGGCTCCAGTGTATGTCTACGAGCAGTACTTC. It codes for CASSPRAPVYVYEQYF. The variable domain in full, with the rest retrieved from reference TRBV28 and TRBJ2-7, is DVKVTQSSRYLVKRTGEKVFLECVQDMDHENMFWYRQDPGLGLRLIYFSYDVKMKEKGDIPEGYSVSREKKERFSLILESASTNQTSMYLCASSPRAPVYVYEQYFGPGTRLTVT.